The 13 T cell receptor beta chains listed next were all sequenced from one sample in a study of OX40 agonist ivuxolimab in advanced cancers. TCRdb keeps only in-frame clones here, not all; method: immunoSEQ multiplex PCR. The table records approximately 120,000 clones, 92% of them present only once. Sequencing used CD4+ or CD8+ T cells sorted from blood, obtained in a trial of the OX40 agonist ivuxolimab. Receptors were obtained from an adult with an advanced solid tumor such as melanoma, head and neck, liver or kidney cancer.

This clone is a singleton in its sample. The chain recombines TRBV7-2 with TRBJ2-7, with no clear D. The germline V gene encodes CDR1 SGHTA and CDR2 FQGNSA. This CDR3 is built from 15 residues. Trimming shortened V by 0 bases and J by 0 bases, and 9 bases separated the two germline ends. The CDR3 sequence is CASSLALGRSYEQYF. CDR3 bases: TGTGCCAGCAGCTTAGCCCTAGGACGCTCCTACGAGCAGTACTTC.

The V gene is TRBV28, the J gene TRBJ1-3, with TRBD1 matching over 8 bases. CDR1 MDHEN and CDR2 SYDVKM come from the germline V gene. V trimming: 8 bases; J trimming: 2 bases; junction bases outside the gene matches: 8. CDR3 length: 15 amino acids. The CDR3 reads CASLSRGLTGNTIYF. In DNA form, the CDR3 reads TGTGCCAGCCTATCCAGGGGGCTGACTGGAAACACCATATATTTT.

The chain links TRBV5-4 to TRBJ2-5; D perhaps matches TRBD2 (5 bases). The CDR3 contains 15 residues. Germline assignment: CDR1 SGHNT and CDR2 YYREEE (reference sequence). V gave up 0 bases and J gave up 7 bases, with 16 bases separating them. The CDR3 here is CASSLGSGNLGTQYF. Written as DNA, the CDR3 is TGTGCCAGCAGCTTGGGGTCCGGGAATTTAGGGACCCAGTACTTC.

The chain carries TRBV6-5 and TRBJ1-1, with TRBD1 matching 10 bases. Trimming at V came to 1 base and at J to 5 bases, leaving 1 base not matched to a gene. CDR1 is MNHEY, CDR2 SVGAGI, per germline. This CDR3 contains 14 residues. In DNA form, the CDR3 reads TGTGCCAGCAGTTACTTGGACAGGGGGACTGAAGCTTTCTTT. It translates to CASSYLDRGTEAFF.

The chain employs TRBV27 and TRBJ1-4, with TRBD1 matching 9 bases. Trimming removed 5 bases from V and 7 bases from J; junction bases left unmatched: 5. CDR1 is MNHEY, CDR2 SMNVEV, per germline (reference sequence). The CDR3 spans 14 residues. DNA for the CDR3: TGTGCCAGCAGTAAACAGGGGGCCAGTGAAAAACTGTTTTTT. Amino acid sequence: CASSKQGASEKLFF.

This chain links TRBV30 with TRBJ2-2; possibly TRBD2 for D (5 bases). Trimming left V 5 bases short and J 5 bases short, with 9 bases between. Germline lookup yields CDR1 GTSNPN and CDR2 SVGIG (reference sequence). There are 12 residues in the CDR3. DNA for the CDR3: TGTGCCTGGGGACGGACTACCGGGGAGCTGTTTTTT. Amino acids: CAWGRTTGELFF.

The chain uses TRBV4-3 and TRBJ2-3; 8 nucleotides match TRBD2. V was pared by 1 base and J by 6 bases, with 21 bases of the junction left unmatched. This CDR3 spans 20 amino acids. Germline loops: CDR1 LGHNA, CDR2 YSLEER. The DNA for the CDR3 is TGCGCCAGCAGCCAAGGTCAGGGGCCGTGGAGCGGGAGTGGCGGGGATACGCAGTATTTT. As protein: CASSQGQGPWSGSGGDTQYF.

V and J are TRBV5-1 and TRBJ1-2; the D gene is possibly TRBD1 (6 bases). CDR3 length equals 15 residues. CDR1 is SGHRS and CDR2 is YFSETQ in the germline V gene. Trimming left V 0 bases short and J 7 bases short, with 16 bases between. DNA for the CDR3: TGCGCCAGCAGCTTGGAGGGACACGCAGGTTTTGGCTACACCTTC. It translates to CASSLEGHAGFGYTF.

CDR3 sequence: CASSLNRRNAQETQYF. In DNA, the CDR3 is TGCGCCAGCAGCTTGAATCGGAGGAATGCCCAAGAGACCCAGTACTTC. The V gene is TRBV5-1, the J gene TRBJ2-5; D is perhaps TRBD2 (5 bases). Trimming shortened V by 1 base and J by 1 base, and 14 bases separated the two germline ends. The CDR3 sequence is 16 residues long. Looked up from germline, CDR1 is SGHRS and CDR2 is YFSETQ.

The V gene is TRBV18, the J gene TRBJ1-2; possible D gene TRBD1, 5 bases. Trimming left V 6 bases short and J 3 bases short, with 11 bases between. CDR3 length: 13 amino acids. CDR1 is KGHSH, CDR2 LQKENI, per germline. The DNA of the CDR3 is TGTGCCAGCTCCGAGGGGCAGGACTATGGCTACACCTTC. Translating it yields CASSEGQDYGYTF. The full variable domain, in which reference TRBV18 and TRBJ1-2 provide the parts outside the CDR3, is NAGVMQNPRHLVRRRGQEARLRCSPMKGHSHVYWYRQLPEEGLKFMVYLQKENIIDESGMPKERFSAEFPKEGPSILRIQQVVRGDSAAYFCASSEGQDYGYTFGSGTRLTVV.

This sequence joins TRBV7-2 and TRBJ2-3; D might be TRBD1 or TRBD2, each matching 5 bases. The CDR3 is made up of 15 amino acids. Trimming took 3 bases from V and 6 from J, leaving 16 bases between them. The V gene's germline CDR1 is SGHTA and CDR2 FQGNSA. The CDR3 spells CASSLGPENVDTQYF. The DNA for the CDR3 is TGTGCCAGCAGCTTGGGACCGGAAAATGTCGATACGCAGTATTTT. The variable domain in full, with the rest retrieved from reference TRBV7-2 and TRBJ2-3, is GAGVSQSPSNKVTEKGKDVELRCDPISGHTALYWYRQSLGQGLEFLIYFQGNSAPDKSGLPSDRFSAERTGGSVSTLTIQRTQQEDSAVYLCASSLGPENVDTQYFGPGTRLTVL.

CDR3 coding DNA: TGCGCCAGCAGCCAAGATCCAGGGGGGGGTGAAGCTTTCTTT. It codes for CASSQDPGGGEAFF. The chain is built from TRBV4-1 and TRBJ1-1; 7 nucleotides align to TRBD1. V was clipped by 0 bases and J by 7 bases; unmatched bases: 5. Germline V gives CDR1 MGHRA, CDR2 YSYEKL. The CDR3 covers 14 residues.

In DNA form, the CDR3 reads TGTGCCAGCAGCCCGATCGTTGGCAATGAGCAGTTCTTC. Translation: CASSPIVGNEQFF. The rearrangement links TRBV7-3 to TRBJ2-1; D is uncertain. The CDR3 extends over 13 amino acids. V lost 5 bases to trimming and J lost 6 bases, with 11 bases between them. CDR1 and CDR2 (germline): SGHTA, FQGTGA.